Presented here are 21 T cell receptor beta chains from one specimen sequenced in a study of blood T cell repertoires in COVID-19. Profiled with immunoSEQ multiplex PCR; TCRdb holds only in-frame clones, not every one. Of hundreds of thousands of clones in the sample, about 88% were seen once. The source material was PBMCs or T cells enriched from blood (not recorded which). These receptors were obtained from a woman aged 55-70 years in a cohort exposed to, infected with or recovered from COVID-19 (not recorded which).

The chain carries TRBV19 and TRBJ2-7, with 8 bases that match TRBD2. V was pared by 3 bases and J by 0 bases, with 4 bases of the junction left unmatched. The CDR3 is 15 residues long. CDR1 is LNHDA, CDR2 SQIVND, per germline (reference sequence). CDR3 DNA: TGTGCCAGTAGTATTGATAGCGGGACCTCCTACGAGCAGTACTTC. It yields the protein CASSIDSGTSYEQYF.

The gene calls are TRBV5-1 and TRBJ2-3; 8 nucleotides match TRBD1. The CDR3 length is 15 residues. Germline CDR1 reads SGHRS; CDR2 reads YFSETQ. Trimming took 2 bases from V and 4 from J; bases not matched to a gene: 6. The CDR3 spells CASSLRQGLADTQYF. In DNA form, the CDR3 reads TGCGCCAGCAGCTTACGACAGGGGCTCGCAGATACGCAGTATTTT.

The chain's CDR3 is CSASDPYGNQETQYF. The CDR3 bases are TGCAGTGCTAGTGACCCCTACGGGAACCAAGAGACCCAGTACTTC. V is TRBV20-1 and J is TRBJ2-5; a weak D match, TRBD2 (5 bases). Trimming removed 3 bases from V and 0 bases from J, with 14 bases in between. In germline, CDR1 is DFQATT, CDR2 SNEGSKA (reference sequence). The CDR3 is made up of 15 amino acids.

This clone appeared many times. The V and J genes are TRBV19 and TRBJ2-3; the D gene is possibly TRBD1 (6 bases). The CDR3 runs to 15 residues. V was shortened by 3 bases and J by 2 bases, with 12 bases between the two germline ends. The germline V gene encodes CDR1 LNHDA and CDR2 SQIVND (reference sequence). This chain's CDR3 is CASSIGQGHTDTQYF. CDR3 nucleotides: TGTGCCAGTAGTATCGGGCAGGGGCACACAGATACGCAGTATTTT.

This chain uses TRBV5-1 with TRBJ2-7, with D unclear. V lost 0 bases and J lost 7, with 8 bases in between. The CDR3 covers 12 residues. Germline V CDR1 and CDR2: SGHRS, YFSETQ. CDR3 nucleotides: TGCGCCAGCAGCTTGGACGGTTTGGAGCAGTACTTC. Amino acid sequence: CASSLDGLEQYF.

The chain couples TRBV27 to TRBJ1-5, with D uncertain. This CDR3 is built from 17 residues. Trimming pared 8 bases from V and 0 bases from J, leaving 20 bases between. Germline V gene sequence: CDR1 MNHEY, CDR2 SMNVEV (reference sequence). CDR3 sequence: CASAPRSGRGSNQPQHF. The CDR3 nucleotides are TGTGCCAGCGCCCCCAGGTCAGGACGGGGTAGCAATCAGCCCCAGCATTTT.

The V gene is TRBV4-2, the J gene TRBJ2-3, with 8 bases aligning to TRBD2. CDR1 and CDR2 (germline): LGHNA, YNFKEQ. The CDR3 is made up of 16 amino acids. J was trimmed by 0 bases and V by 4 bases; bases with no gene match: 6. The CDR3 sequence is CASSLVSSGSTDTQYF. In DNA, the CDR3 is TGTGCCAGCAGCCTCGTTTCTAGCGGGAGCACAGATACGCAGTATTTT.

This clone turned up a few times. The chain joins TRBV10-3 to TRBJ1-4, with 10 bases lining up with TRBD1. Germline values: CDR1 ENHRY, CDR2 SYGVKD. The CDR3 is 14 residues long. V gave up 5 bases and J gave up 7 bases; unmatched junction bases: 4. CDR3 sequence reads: CAISRTGGAEKLFF. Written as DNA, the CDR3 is TGTGCCATCAGTAGGACAGGGGGTGCTGAAAAACTGTTTTTT.

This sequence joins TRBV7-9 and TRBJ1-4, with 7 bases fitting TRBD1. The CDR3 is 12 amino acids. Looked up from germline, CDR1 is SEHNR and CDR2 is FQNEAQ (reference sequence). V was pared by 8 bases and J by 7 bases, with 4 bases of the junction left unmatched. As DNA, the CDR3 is TGTGCCAGCGGCGGGACAGTTGAAAAACTGTTTTTT. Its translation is CASGGTVEKLFF.

CDR3: CASSTDGATNEKLFF. DNA of the CDR3: TGTGCCAGTAGTACAGACGGTGCAACTAATGAAAAACTGTTTTTT. V usage is TRBV19 and J usage is TRBJ1-4, with unresolved D. CDR1 LNHDA and CDR2 SQIVND come from the germline V gene (reference sequence). The CDR3 covers 15 residues. V was cut by 4 bases and J by 0 bases, with 9 bases left in between.

The CDR3 reads CASSQPAGGSTDTQYF. DNA of the CDR3: TGTGCCAGCAGCCAACCAGCGGGAGGAAGCACAGATACGCAGTATTTT. The chain joins TRBV4-2 to TRBJ2-3; 9 bases match TRBD2. Unmatched junction bases numbered 3, after V lost 2 bases and J lost 0 bases. This CDR3 has 16 residues. The germline gives CDR1 LGHNA, CDR2 YNFKEQ.

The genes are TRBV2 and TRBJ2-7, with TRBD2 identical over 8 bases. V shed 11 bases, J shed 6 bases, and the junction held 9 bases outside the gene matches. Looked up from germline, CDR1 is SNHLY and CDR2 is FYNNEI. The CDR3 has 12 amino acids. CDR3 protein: CAGLSGSGEQYF. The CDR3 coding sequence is TGTGCCGGACTAAGCGGGAGTGGCGAGCAGTACTTC.

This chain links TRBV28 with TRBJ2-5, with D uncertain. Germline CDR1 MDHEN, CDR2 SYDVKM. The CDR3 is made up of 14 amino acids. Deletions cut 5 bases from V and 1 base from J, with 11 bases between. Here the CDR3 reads CASSPLGLQETQYF. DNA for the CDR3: TGTGCCAGCAGTCCTTTGGGCCTCCAAGAGACCCAGTACTTC. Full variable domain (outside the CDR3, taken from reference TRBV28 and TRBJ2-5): DVKVTQSSRYLVKRTGEKVFLECVQDMDHENMFWYRQDPGLGLRLIYFSYDVKMKEKGDIPEGYSVSREKKERFSLILESASTNQTSMYLCASSPLGLQETQYFGPGTRLLVL.

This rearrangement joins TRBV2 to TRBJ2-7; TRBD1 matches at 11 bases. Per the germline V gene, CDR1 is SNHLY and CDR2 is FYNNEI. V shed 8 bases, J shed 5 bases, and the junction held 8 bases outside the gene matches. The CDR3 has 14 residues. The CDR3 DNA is TGTGCCAGCCTACCGGGACAGGGGGGTCACGAGCAGTACTTC. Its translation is CASLPGQGGHEQYF.

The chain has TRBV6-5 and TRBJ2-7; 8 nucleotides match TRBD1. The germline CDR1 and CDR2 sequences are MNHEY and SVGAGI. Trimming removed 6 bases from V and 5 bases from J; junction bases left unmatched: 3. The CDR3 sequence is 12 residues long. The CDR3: CASSRGLNEQYF. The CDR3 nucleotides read TGTGCCAGCAGCAGGGGGCTGAACGAGCAGTACTTC.

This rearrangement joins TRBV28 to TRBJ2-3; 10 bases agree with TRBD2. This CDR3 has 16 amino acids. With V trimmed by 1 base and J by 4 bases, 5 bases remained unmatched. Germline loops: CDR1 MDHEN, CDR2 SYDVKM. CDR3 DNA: TGTGCCAGCAGTTTATCTGGCCTAGCGGGAGCAGATACGCAGTATTTT. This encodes CASSLSGLAGADTQYF.

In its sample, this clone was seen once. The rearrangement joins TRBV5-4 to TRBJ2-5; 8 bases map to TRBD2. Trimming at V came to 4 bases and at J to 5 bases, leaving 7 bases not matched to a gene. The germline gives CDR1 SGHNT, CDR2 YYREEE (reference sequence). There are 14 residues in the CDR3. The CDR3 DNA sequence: TGTGCCAGCAGCCCTGGGACTAGTCGGGAGACCCAGTACTTC. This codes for CASSPGTSRETQYF.

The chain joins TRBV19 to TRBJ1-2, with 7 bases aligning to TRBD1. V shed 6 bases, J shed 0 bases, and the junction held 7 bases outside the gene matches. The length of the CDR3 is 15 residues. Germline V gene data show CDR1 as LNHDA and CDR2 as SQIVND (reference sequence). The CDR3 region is CASRLTGTANYGYTF. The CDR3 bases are TGTGCCAGTAGGTTGACAGGGACCGCTAACTATGGCTACACCTTC.

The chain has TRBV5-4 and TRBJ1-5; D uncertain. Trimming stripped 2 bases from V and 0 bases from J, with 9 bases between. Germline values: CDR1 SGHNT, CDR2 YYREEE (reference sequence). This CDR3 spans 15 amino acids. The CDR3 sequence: CASSFGANSNQPQHF. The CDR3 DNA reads TGTGCCAGCAGCTTTGGAGCGAATAGCAATCAGCCCCAGCATTTT.

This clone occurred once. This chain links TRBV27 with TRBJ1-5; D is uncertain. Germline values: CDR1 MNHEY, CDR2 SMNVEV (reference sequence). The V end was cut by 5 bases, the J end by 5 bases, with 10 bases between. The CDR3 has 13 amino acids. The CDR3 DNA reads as TGTGCCAGCAGTCCCGGACTACATCAGCCCCAGCATTTT. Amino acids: CASSPGLHQPQHF.

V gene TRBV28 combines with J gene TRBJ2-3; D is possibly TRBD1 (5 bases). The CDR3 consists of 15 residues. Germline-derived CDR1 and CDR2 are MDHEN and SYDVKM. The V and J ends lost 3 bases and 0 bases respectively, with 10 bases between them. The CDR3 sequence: CASSFPRGSTDTQYF. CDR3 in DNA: TGTGCCAGCAGTTTTCCAAGGGGAAGCACAGATACGCAGTATTTT.